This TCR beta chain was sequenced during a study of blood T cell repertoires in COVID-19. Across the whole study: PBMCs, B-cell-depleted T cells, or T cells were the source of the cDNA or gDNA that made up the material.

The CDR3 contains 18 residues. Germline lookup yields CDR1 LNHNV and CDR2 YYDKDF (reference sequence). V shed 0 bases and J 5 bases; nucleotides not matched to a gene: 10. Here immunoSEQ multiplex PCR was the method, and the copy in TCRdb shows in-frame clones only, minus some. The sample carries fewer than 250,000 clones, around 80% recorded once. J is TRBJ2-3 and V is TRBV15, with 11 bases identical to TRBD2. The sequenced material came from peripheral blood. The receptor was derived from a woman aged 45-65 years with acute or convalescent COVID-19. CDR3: CATSRDQPSGRQGDTQYF. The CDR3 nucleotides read TGTGCCACCAGCAGAGATCAGCCTAGCGGGAGGCAGGGAGATACGCAGTATTTT. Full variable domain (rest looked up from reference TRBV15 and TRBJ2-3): DAMVIQNPRYQVTQFGKPVTLSCSQTLNHNVMYWYQQKSSQAPKLLFHYYDKDFNNEADTPDNFQSRRPNTSFCFLDIRSPGLGDTAMYLCATSRDQPSGRQGDTQYFGPGTRLTVL.